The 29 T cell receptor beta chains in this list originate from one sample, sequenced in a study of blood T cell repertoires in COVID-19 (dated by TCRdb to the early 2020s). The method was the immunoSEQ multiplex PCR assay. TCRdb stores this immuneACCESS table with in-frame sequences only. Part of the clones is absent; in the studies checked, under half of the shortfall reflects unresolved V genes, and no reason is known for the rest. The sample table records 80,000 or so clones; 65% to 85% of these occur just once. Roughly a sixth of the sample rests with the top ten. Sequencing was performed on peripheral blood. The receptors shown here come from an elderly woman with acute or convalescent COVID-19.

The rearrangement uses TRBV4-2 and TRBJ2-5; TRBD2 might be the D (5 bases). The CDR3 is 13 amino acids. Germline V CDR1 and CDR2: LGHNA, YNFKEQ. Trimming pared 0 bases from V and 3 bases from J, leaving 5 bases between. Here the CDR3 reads CASSQEAEETQYF. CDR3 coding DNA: TGTGCCAGCAGCCAAGAAGCGGAAGAGACCCAGTACTTC.

CDR3 nucleotides: TGTGCCACCAGCAGAGGGTGGGGACAGACAGAAGCTTTCTTT. It yields the protein CATSRGWGQTEAFF. The genes are TRBV15 and TRBJ1-1; 7 positions match TRBD1. The CDR3 is 14 amino acids. V shed 1 base and J 8 bases; nucleotides not matched to a gene: 7. Germline values: CDR1 LNHNV, CDR2 YYDKDF (reference sequence).

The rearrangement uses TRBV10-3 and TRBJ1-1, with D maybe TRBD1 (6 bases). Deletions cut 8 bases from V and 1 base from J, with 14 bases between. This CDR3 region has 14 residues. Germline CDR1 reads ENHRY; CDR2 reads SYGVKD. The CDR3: CAIATGGGNTEAFF. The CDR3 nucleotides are TGTGCCATCGCGACGGGGGGCGGGAACACTGAAGCTTTCTTT.

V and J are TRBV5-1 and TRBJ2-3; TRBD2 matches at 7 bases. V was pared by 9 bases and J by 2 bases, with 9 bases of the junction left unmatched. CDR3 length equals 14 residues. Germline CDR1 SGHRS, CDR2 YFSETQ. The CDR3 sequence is CATRGGFVTDTQYF. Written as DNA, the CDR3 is TGCGCCACCCGCGGGGGATTCGTCACAGATACGCAGTATTTT. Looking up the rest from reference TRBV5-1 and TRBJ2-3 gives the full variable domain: KAGVTQTPRYLIKTRGQQVTLSCSPISGHRSVSWYQQTPGQGLQFLFEYFSETQRNKGNFPGRFSGRQFSNSRSEMNVSTLELGDSALYLCATRGGFVTDTQYFGPGTRLTVL.

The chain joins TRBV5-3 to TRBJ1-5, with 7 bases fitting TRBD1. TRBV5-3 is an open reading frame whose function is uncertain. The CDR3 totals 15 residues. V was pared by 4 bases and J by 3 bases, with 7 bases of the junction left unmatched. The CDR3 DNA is TGTGCCAGAAGCCCCGGCAGGGGGTACAATCAGCCCCAGCATTTT. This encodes CARSPGRGYNQPQHF.

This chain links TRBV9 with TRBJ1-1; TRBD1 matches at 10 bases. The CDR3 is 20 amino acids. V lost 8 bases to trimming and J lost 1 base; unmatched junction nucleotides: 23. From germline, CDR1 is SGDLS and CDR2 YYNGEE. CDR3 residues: CARGSTGGSGVDRGNTEAFF. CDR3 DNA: TGTGCCAGAGGATCGACAGGGGGCAGTGGGGTGGACCGTGGGAACACTGAAGCTTTCTTT.

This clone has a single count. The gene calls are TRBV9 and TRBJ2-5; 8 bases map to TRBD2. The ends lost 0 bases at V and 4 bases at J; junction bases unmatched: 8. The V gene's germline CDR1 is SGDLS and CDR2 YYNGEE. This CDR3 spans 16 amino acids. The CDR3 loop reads CASSVVESGGSETQYF. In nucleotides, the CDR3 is TGTGCCAGCAGCGTAGTCGAAAGCGGGGGCTCAGAGACCCAGTACTTC.

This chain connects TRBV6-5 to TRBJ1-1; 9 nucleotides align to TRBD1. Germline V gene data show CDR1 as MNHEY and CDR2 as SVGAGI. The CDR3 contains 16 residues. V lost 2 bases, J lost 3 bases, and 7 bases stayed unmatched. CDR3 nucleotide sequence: TGTGCCAGCAGTTACAGGGACAGGGTAACGGACACTGAAGCTTTCTTT. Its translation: CASSYRDRVTDTEAFF.

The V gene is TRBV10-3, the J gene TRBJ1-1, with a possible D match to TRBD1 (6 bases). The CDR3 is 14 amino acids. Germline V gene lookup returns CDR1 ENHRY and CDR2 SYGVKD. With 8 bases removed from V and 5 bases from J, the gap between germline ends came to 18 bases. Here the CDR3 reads CAIRSQGRVTEAFF. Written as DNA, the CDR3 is TGTGCCATCCGGTCGCAGGGGAGGGTGACTGAAGCTTTCTTT.

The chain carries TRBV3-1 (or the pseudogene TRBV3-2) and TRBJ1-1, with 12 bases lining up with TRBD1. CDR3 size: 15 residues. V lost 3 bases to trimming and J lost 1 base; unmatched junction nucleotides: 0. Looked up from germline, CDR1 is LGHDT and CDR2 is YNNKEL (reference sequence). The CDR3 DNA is TGTGCCAGCAGCCAGGGACAGGGGGCGAACACTGAAGCTTTCTTT. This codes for CASSQGQGANTEAFF.

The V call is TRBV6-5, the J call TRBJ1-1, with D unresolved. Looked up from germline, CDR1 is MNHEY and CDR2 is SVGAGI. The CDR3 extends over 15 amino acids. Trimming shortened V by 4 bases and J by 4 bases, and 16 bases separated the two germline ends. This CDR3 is CASSSGAGQITEAFF. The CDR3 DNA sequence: TGTGCCAGCAGTTCGGGTGCGGGCCAGATCACTGAAGCTTTCTTT.

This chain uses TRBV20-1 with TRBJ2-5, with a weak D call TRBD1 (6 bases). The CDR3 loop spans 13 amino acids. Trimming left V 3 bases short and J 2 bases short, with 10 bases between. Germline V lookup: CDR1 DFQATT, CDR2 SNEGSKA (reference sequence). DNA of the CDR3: TGCAGTGCTAGTGGACAGCCACAAGAGACCCAGTACTTC. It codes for CSASGQPQETQYF.

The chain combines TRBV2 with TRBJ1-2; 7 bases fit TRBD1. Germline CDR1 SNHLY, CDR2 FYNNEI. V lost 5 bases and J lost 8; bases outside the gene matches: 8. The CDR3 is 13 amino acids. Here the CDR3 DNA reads TGTGCCAGCAGTCGGAACAGGGGACTCGGCTACACCTTC. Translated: CASSRNRGLGYTF. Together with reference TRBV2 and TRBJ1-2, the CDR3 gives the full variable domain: EPEVTQTPSHQVTQMGQEVILRCVPISNHLYFYWYRQILGQKVEFLVSFYNNEISEKSEIFDDQFSVERPDGSNFTLKIRSTKLEDSAMYFCASSRNRGLGYTFGSGTRLTVV.

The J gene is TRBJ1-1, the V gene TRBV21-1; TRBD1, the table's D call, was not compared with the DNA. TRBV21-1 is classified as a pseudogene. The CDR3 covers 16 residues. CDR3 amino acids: CASSIKGLGDSFEAFF. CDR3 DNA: TGTGCCAGCAGCATTAAAGGCCTCGGCGACAGCTTTGAAGCTTTCTTT.

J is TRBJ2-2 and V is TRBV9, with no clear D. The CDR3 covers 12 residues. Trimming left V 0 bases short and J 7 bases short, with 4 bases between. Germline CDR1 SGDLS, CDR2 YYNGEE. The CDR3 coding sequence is TGTGCCAGCAGCGTAGAACTCGGGGAGCTGTTTTTT. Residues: CASSVELGELFF.

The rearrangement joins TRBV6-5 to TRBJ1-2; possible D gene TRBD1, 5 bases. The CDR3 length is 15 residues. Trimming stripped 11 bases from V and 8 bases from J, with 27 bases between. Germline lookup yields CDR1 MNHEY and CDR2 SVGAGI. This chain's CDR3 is CAAKPLPPIYRGYTF. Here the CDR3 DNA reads TGTGCCGCCAAACCGCTCCCCCCAATCTACAGGGGCTACACCTTC.

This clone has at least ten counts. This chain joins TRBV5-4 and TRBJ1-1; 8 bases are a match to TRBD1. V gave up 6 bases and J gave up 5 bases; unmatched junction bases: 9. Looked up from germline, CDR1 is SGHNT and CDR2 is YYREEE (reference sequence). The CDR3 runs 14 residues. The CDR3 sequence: CASIAGGLRTEAFF. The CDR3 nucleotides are TGTGCCAGCATCGCAGGGGGCTTACGAACTGAAGCTTTCTTT. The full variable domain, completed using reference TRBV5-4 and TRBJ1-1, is ETGVTQSPTHLIKTRGQQVTLRCSSQSGHNTVSWYQQALGQGPQFIFQYYREEENGRGNFPPRFSGLQFPNYSSELNVNALELDDSALYLCASIAGGLRTEAFFGQGTRLTVV.

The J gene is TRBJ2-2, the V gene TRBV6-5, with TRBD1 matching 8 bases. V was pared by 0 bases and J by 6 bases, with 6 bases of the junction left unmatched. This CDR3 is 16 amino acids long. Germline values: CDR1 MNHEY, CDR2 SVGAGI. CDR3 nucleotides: TGTGCCAGCAGTTACTCAAGGACAGGGTCCCCCGGGGAGCTGTTTTTT. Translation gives CASSYSRTGSPGELFF.

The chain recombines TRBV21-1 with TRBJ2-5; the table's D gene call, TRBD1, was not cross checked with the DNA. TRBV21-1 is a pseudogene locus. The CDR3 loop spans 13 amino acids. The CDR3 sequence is CASSWTDQETQYF. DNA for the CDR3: TGTGCCAGCAGCTGGACAGACCAAGAGACCCAGTACTTC.

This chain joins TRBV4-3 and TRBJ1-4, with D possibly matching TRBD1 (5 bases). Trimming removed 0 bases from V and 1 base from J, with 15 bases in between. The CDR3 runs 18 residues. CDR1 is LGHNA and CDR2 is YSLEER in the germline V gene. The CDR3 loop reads CASSQDLIGGGTNEKLFF. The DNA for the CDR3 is TGCGCCAGCAGCCAAGATCTGATTGGCGGGGGAACTAATGAAAAACTGTTTTTT.

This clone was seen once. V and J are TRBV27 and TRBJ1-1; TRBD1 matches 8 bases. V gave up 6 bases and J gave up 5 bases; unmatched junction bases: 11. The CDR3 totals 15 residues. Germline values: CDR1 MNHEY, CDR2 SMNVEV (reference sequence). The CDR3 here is CASRTITGGRTEAFF. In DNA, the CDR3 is TGTGCCAGCAGAACCATCACAGGGGGGAGGACTGAAGCTTTCTTT.

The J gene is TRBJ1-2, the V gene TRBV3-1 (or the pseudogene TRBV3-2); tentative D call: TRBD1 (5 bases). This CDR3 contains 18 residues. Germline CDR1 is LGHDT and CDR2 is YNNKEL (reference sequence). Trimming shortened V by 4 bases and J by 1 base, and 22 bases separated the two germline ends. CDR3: CASSRTVGVTTYNYGYTF. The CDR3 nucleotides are TGTGCCAGCAGCCGCACTGTAGGGGTAACTACTTATAACTATGGCTACACCTTC.

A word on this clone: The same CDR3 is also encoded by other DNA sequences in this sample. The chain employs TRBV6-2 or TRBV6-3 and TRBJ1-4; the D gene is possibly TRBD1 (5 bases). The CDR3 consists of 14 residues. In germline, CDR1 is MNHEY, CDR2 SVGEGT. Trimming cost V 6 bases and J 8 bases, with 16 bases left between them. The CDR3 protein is CASSPGPRGEKLFF. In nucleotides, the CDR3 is TGTGCCAGCAGCCCGGGCCCACGGGGGGAAAAACTGTTTTTT.

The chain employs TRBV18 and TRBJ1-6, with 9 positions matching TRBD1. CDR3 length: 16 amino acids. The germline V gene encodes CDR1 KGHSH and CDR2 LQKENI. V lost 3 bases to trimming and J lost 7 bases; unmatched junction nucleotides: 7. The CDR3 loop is CASSPRDRVGNSPLHF. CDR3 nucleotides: TGTGCCAGCTCACCCCGGGACAGGGTCGGCAATTCACCCCTCCACTTT.

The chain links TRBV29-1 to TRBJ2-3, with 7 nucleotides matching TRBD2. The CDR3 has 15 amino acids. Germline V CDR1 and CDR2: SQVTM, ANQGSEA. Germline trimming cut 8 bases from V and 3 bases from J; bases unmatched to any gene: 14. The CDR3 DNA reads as TGCAGCTTTCTGGGGGATAGCGGGCGGACAGATACGCAGTATTTT. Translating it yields CSFLGDSGRTDTQYF.

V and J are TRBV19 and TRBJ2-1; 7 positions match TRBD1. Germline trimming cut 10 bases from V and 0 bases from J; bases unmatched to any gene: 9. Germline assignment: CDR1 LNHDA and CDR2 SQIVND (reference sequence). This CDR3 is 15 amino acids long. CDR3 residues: CANTGDGVSYNEQFF. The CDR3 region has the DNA TGTGCCAACACAGGGGACGGGGTCTCCTACAATGAGCAGTTCTTC.

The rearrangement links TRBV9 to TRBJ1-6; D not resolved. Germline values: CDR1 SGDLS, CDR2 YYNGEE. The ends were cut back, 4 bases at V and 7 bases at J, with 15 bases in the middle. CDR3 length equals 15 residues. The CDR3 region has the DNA TGTGCCAGCAGCCTAACCGAGGCGGGGAATTCACCCCTCCACTTT. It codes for CASSLTEAGNSPLHF.

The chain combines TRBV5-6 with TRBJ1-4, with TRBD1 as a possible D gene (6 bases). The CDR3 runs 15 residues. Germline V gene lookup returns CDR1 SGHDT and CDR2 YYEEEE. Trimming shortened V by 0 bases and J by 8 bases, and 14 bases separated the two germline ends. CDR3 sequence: CASSLEQGNWEKLFF. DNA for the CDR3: TGTGCCAGCAGCTTGGAACAGGGTAACTGGGAAAAACTGTTTTTT.

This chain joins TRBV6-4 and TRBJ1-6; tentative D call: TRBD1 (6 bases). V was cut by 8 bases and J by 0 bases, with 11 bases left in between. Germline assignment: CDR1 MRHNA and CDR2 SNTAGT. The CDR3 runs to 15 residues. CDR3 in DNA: TGTGCCAGCGATGGACAGAGCTCCTATAATTCACCCCTCCACTTT. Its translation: CASDGQSSYNSPLHF.